These 8 T cell receptor beta chains were sequenced from one sample in a study of blood T cell repertoires in COVID-19 (dated by TCRdb to between 2020 and 2021). To prepare the library, the immunoSEQ multiplex PCR assay was applied. The immuneACCESS repertoire file appears here via TCRdb, limited to in-frame rearrangements. These files lack a portion of the clones; in checked studies, under half of the deficit traces to unresolved V genes, and the cause of the others is not known. The table for this sample lists more than 250,000 clones; about 90% of them were counted only once. 2.1% of the sample rests with the top ten. The sequencing sample was made of peripheral blood. These receptors came from a woman in her twenties or thirties who had recovered from COVID-19.

The chain uses TRBV5-1 and TRBJ1-4, with 7 bases aligning to TRBD1. The V gene's germline CDR1 is SGHRS and CDR2 YFSETQ. There are 16 residues in the CDR3. The V gene end was trimmed by 0 bases and the J gene end by 5 bases; junction bases not matched to a gene: 7. The CDR3 coding sequence is TGCGCCAGCAGCTTGGCCGAGGGGGCCTTCAATGAAAAACTGTTTTTT. This translates into CASSLAEGAFNEKLFF.

The J gene is TRBJ2-7, the V gene TRBV4-2; 10 bases map to TRBD2. The CDR3 runs 16 residues. The ends lost 4 bases at V and 4 bases at J; junction bases unmatched: 10. Germline lookup yields CDR1 LGHNA and CDR2 YNFKEQ. The CDR3 DNA follows: TGTGCCAGCAGCCGTGGGGGCCTAGCGGGGGCGTACGAGCAGTACTTC. Protein product: CASSRGGLAGAYEQYF.

The chain combines TRBV19 with TRBJ1-2; 10 nucleotides match TRBD1. Trimming removed 5 bases from V and 2 bases from J; junction bases left unmatched: 2. Germline V lookup: CDR1 LNHDA, CDR2 SQIVND (reference sequence). This CDR3 region has 14 residues. This chain's CDR3 is CASSPGQGNYGYTF. The CDR3, as DNA: TGTGCCAGTAGTCCGGGACAGGGGAACTATGGCTACACCTTC. Complete variable domain (other parts from reference TRBV19 and TRBJ1-2): DGGITQSPKYLFRKEGQNVTLSCEQNLNHDAMYWYRQDPGQGLRLIYYSQIVNDFQKGDIAEGYSVSREKKESFPLTVTSAQKNPTAFYLCASSPGQGNYGYTFGSGTRLTVV.

The J gene is TRBJ2-7, the V gene TRBV5-4, with TRBD2 identical over 7 bases. This CDR3 spans 14 amino acids. After removal of 4 bases from V and 3 bases from J, the junction contained 7 bases not matched to a gene. Germline loops: CDR1 SGHNT, CDR2 YYREEE (reference sequence). The CDR3, as DNA: TGTGCCAGCAGCCAGGGAGCGGGGCTCTACGAGCAGTACTTC. This encodes CASSQGAGLYEQYF.

The chain joins TRBV9 to TRBJ2-7; 13 bases align to TRBD2. V dropped 3 bases and J dropped 4; count of bases not matched to a gene: 10. The V gene's germline CDR1 is SGDLS and CDR2 YYNGEE. The CDR3 length is 17 residues. DNA for the CDR3: TGTGCCAGCAGCGCGGGACTAGCGGGACGATCCGGTTACGAGCAGTACTTC. Amino acid sequence: CASSAGLAGRSGYEQYF.

The rearrangement uses TRBV5-1 and TRBJ1-5; D perhaps matches TRBD1 (5 bases). Germline lookup yields CDR1 SGHRS and CDR2 YFSETQ. The CDR3 has 15 residues. Between the trimmed V and J ends, which lost 3 bases and 1 base, there was a span of 11 bases. This chain's CDR3 is CASSWDGGSNQPQHF. The CDR3 coding sequence is TGCGCCAGCAGCTGGGACGGGGGAAGCAATCAGCCCCAGCATTTT.

The genes are TRBV5-1 and TRBJ1-2; no reliable D call. Deletions cut 3 bases from V and 7 bases from J, with 13 bases between. The CDR3 totals 13 residues. The V gene's germline CDR1 is SGHRS and CDR2 YFSETQ. The CDR3 is CASSSGDPGGYTF. The CDR3 nucleotides read TGCGCCAGCAGCTCCGGGGATCCGGGTGGCTACACCTTC.

CDR3 protein: CASNIFTNEKLFF. The CDR3 DNA reads TGTGCCAGCAACATCTTTACTAATGAAAAACTGTTTTTT. This chain joins TRBV6-5 and TRBJ1-4; D remains ambiguous. This CDR3 is built from 13 residues. Germline lookup yields CDR1 MNHEY and CDR2 SVGAGI. V was trimmed by 7 bases and J by 2 bases, leaving 8 bases between them.